The 30 T cell receptor beta chains below were found in one sample sequenced in a study of blood T cells in healthy people across ages. It was with a sample-barcoded 5' primer and a J-beta primer mix that a second PCR of roughly 7 to 12 cycles was run. TCRdb used MiXCR to reprocess the 5' RACE reads, holding one entry per CDR3 protein. The repertoire includes over a million distinct CDR3 sequences, approximately 40% of them detected once, and roughly 8.2% sits in the top ten. The source material was blood. All receptors come from a woman in her late teens or twenties in good health.

The V gene is TRBV6-1, the J gene TRBJ2-7; D is unclear. The CDR3 is made up of 15 amino acids. Trimming stripped 4 bases from V and 3 bases from J, with 16 bases between. Germline V gives CDR1 MNHNS, CDR2 SASEGT. The CDR3 protein is CASSGPLGPDYEQYF. CDR3 in DNA: TGTGCCAGCAGTGGACCGCTTGGGCCGGACTACGAGCAGTACTTC.

The chain combines TRBV20-1 with TRBJ2-4, with 9 nucleotides matching TRBD1. The closer fit of TRBJ2-7 to the DNA end suggests the J call may be wrong. The CDR3 has 14 residues. The germline V gene encodes CDR1 DFQATT and CDR2 SNEGSKA (reference sequence). The CDR3 coding sequence is TGCAGTGCTAGGCCCGGACAGGGGTGGTACGAGCAGTACTTC. This sequence encodes CSARPGQGWYEQYF.

The sample holds a few counts of this clonotype. The CDR3 loop is CARPLDTEAFF. The CDR3 coding sequence is TGTGCCAGACCTCTGGACACTGAAGCTTTCTTT. The J gene is TRBJ1-1, the V gene TRBV3-1, with unresolved D. CDR1 is LGHDT, CDR2 YNNKEL, per germline (reference sequence). CDR3 length: 11 amino acids. The germline V and J ends were trimmed by 9 bases and 3 bases, with 8 bases remaining between them.

V is TRBV4-1 and J is TRBJ2-2, with D perhaps matching TRBD1 or TRBD2 (5 bases each). The CDR3 is 16 amino acids. Trimming pared 1 base from V and 2 bases from J, leaving 11 bases between. From germline, CDR1 is MGHRA and CDR2 YSYEKL. The chain's CDR3 is CASSQVPGPNTGELFF. CDR3 DNA: TGCGCCAGCAGCCAAGTACCGGGACCCAACACCGGGGAGCTGTTTTTT.

The V gene is TRBV20-1, the J gene TRBJ2-7, with 12 bases fitting TRBD1. Per the germline V gene, CDR1 is DFQATT and CDR2 is SNEGSKA (reference sequence). The CDR3 consists of 18 residues. Losses at the gene ends were 4 bases for V and 0 bases for J; bases not matched to a gene: 13. The DNA for the CDR3 is TGCAGTGCTAAGAGATCGGGACAGGGGGCGAGAAGCTCCTACGAGCAGTACTTC. It translates to CSAKRSGQGARSSYEQYF.

V gene TRBV2 combines with J gene TRBJ2-1; no clear D. Germline V CDR1 and CDR2: SNHLY, FYNNEI. This CDR3 is built from 14 residues. V shed 7 bases and J shed 7 bases, with 17 bases lying between them. CDR3 residues: CASTVFSGINEQFF. CDR3 nucleotide sequence: TGTGCCAGCACCGTCTTTAGTGGTATTAATGAGCAGTTCTTC. The entire variable domain, with the rest obtained from reference TRBV2 and TRBJ2-1, is as follows: EPEVTQTPSHQVTQMGQEVILRCVPISNHLYFYWYRQILGQKVEFLVSFYNNEISEKSEIFDDQFSVERPDGSNFTLKIRSTKLEDSAMYFCASTVFSGINEQFFGPGTRLTVL.

The chain links TRBV29-1 to TRBJ2-2; weak D call: TRBD2 (7 bases). This CDR3 has 14 amino acids. Germline loops: CDR1 SQVTM, CDR2 ANQGSEA. V lost 6 bases, J lost 4 bases, and 15 bases lay in between. The CDR3, as DNA: TGCAGCGTACGCCAGGGAGGGGGCACCGGGGAGCTGTTTTTT. Its protein is CSVRQGGGTGELFF.

This clonotype was recorded many times. This chain connects TRBV3-1 to TRBJ2-3; tentatively, D is TRBD2 (6 bases). The germline V gene has CDR1 LGHDT and CDR2 YNNKEL (reference sequence). The CDR3 has 13 amino acids. The germline V and J ends were trimmed by 4 bases and 4 bases, with 9 bases remaining between them. In DNA, the CDR3 is TGTGCCAGCAGCCGACTAGTTGCAGATACGCAGTATTTT. Its protein is CASSRLVADTQYF.

This clonotype has just a few counts. The rearrangement joins TRBV5-1 to TRBJ2-7; D is possibly TRBD1 or TRBD2 (5 bases each). CDR1 and CDR2 from the germline V gene are SGHRS and YFSETQ. V lost 5 bases to trimming and J lost 1 base, with 19 bases between them. The CDR3 sequence is 16 residues long. In nucleotides, the CDR3 is TGCGCCAGCAGGGGATCGTCCGGGACGGAGTCCTACGAGCAGTACTTC. Translation gives CASRGSSGTESYEQYF.

The rearrangement joins TRBV20-1 to TRBJ2-7; TRBD2 agrees at 9 bases. Germline values: CDR1 DFQATT, CDR2 SNEGSKA (reference sequence). CDR3 length: 15 amino acids. With 1 base clipped from V and 3 bases from J, the junction kept 7 bases outside the gene matches. This CDR3 is CSARANLAGIYEQYF. DNA of the CDR3: TGCAGTGCTAGAGCGAACCTAGCGGGAATCTACGAGCAGTACTTC.

This chain links TRBV6-6 with TRBJ2-5, with D uncertain. The V end lost 4 bases, the J end lost 5 bases, and 17 bases lay between the germline ends. There are 15 residues in the CDR3. The germline V gene encodes CDR1 MNHNY and CDR2 SVGAGI (reference sequence). CDR3 residues: CASSSPGSYDETQYF. As DNA, the CDR3 is TGTGCCAGCAGTTCCCCTGGTTCCTACGACGAGACCCAGTACTTC.

This clonotype was picked up a small number of times. CDR3 nucleotide sequence: TGTGCCACCAGCAGGACTCGGGGTCTTCAAGAGACCCAGTACTTC. Its protein product is CATSRTRGLQETQYF. The chain recombines TRBV15 with TRBJ2-5, with D possibly TRBD2 on 5 matching bases. Trimming removed 3 bases at V and 2 bases at J, with 13 bases between. Germline V CDR1 and CDR2: LNHNV, YYDKDF (reference sequence). The CDR3 is 15 amino acids.

This clonotype was seen only a few times. V usage is TRBV6-5 and J usage is TRBJ2-1; TRBD2 might be the D (5 bases). V was shortened by 6 bases and J by 4 bases, with 16 bases between the two germline ends. The germline CDR1 and CDR2 sequences are MNHEY and SVGAGI. The CDR3 is 15 residues long. The CDR3 loop is CASSTSRDLYNEQFF. The CDR3 DNA is TGTGCCAGCAGCACCTCCCGGGATCTTTACAATGAGCAGTTCTTC.

This sequence joins TRBV20-1 and TRBJ2-7, with 8 bases identical to TRBD2. J lost 7 bases, V lost 6 bases, and 17 bases had no gene match. The CDR3 contains 15 residues. Germline CDR1 and CDR2: DFQATT and SNEGSKA (reference sequence). CDR3 protein: CSATRGGKAYNEQYF. The CDR3 nucleotides read TGCAGTGCCACACGGGGGGGGAAGGCCTACAATGAGCAGTACTTC.

This clonotype has more than one count but fewer than ten. V usage is TRBV12-3 or TRBV12-4 and J usage is TRBJ2-7, with D hard to call. Trimming left V 3 bases short and J 2 bases short, with 11 bases between. The CDR3 runs to 14 residues. CDR3 sequence: CASSLKKPPYEQYF. In DNA, the CDR3 is TGTGCCAGCAGTTTGAAGAAACCTCCCTACGAGCAGTACTTC.

This clonotype occurred a few times. The gene calls are TRBV28 and TRBJ2-7; 8 bases are a match to TRBD2. V lost 4 bases to trimming and J lost 3 bases; unmatched junction nucleotides: 11. The CDR3 loop spans 16 amino acids. Germline CDR1 is MDHEN and CDR2 is SYDVKM. CDR3 sequence reads: CASSSLAGATDYEQYF. CDR3 DNA sequence: TGTGCCAGCAGTTCCCTAGCGGGCGCGACGGACTACGAGCAGTACTTC. The variable domain in full, completed from reference TRBV28 and TRBJ2-7, reads DVKVTQSSRYLVKRTGEKVFLECVQDMDHENMFWYRQDPGLGLRLIYFSYDVKMKEKGDIPEGYSVSREKKERFSLILESASTNQTSMYLCASSSLAGATDYEQYFGPGTRLTVT.

This clonotype occurred a few times. Sequence at one end of the junction differs from germline and may be a read error. The chain carries TRBV7-7 and TRBJ2-2; no definite D call. Germline V gene sequence: CDR1 SSHAT, CDR2 FNYEAQ (reference sequence). The CDR3 loop spans 14 amino acids. The CDR3, as DNA: TGTGCTAGCAGCTTATTTTTGGACACCGGGGAGCTGTTTTTT. Translated: CASSLFLDTGELFF. Looking up the rest from reference TRBV7-7 and TRBJ2-2 gives the full variable domain: GAGVSQSPRYKVTKRGQDVTLRCDPISSHATLYWYQQALGQGPEFLTYFNYEAQPDKSGLPSDRFSAERPEGSISTLTIQRTEQRDSAMYRCASSLFLDTGELFFGEGSRLTVL.

This clonotype occurred a few times. This sequence joins TRBV3-1 and TRBJ1-2, with TRBD1 matching 8 bases. This CDR3 contains 14 residues. V was pared by 6 bases and J by 3 bases, with 6 bases of the junction left unmatched. Germline lookup yields CDR1 LGHDT and CDR2 YNNKEL (reference sequence). CDR3 nucleotides: TGTGCCAGCAGGACGACAGGGGAGGACTATGGCTACACCTTC. This translates into CASRTTGEDYGYTF.

This chain uses TRBV2 with TRBJ2-3; either TRBD1 or TRBD2 may supply D (6 bases each). V lost 9 bases to trimming and J lost 0 bases, with 10 bases between them. CDR1 SNHLY and CDR2 FYNNEI come from the germline V gene. This CDR3 has 13 amino acids. CDR3 DNA: TGTGCCAGAGGGGGGACAAGCACAGATACGCAGTATTTT. Translated: CARGGTSTDTQYF.

This clonotype came up a few times. The rearrangement uses TRBV9 and TRBJ2-3; 10 nucleotides align to TRBD2. Losses at the gene ends were 3 bases for V and 6 bases for J; bases not matched to a gene: 10. Germline lookup yields CDR1 SGDLS and CDR2 YYNGEE. This CDR3 has 16 amino acids. CDR3 sequence: CASSAEIAGGRDTQYF. The CDR3 bases are TGTGCCAGCAGCGCCGAGATAGCGGGGGGAAGGGATACGCAGTATTTT. The variable domain in full, completed from reference TRBV9 and TRBJ2-3, reads DSGVTQTPKHLITATGQRVTLRCSPRSGDLSVYWYQQSLDQGLQFLIQYYNGEERAKGNILERFSAQQFPDLHSELNLSSLELGDSALYFCASSAEIAGGRDTQYFGPGTRLTVL.

The count of this clonotype is one. The chain couples TRBV20-1 to TRBJ2-1; TRBD2 aligns across 8 bases. The CDR3 covers 15 residues. Germline-derived CDR1 and CDR2 are DFQATT and SNEGSKA (reference sequence). The V segment lost 5 bases and the J segment 8 bases; nucleotides outside the gene matches: 14. The CDR3 coding sequence is TGCAGTGCTCCCTCGGGGGGGGAGGGCCGCGATGAGCAGTTCTTC. This codes for CSAPSGGEGRDEQFF.

Regarding this clonotype: One junction end does not reproduce the germline sequence, and a read error may be involved. The CDR3 protein is CSASGSQPAEAFF. In DNA form, the CDR3 reads TGCAGCGCTAGCGGCAGTCAACCCGCTGAAGCTTTCTTT. This chain joins TRBV20-1 and TRBJ1-1; D gene uncertain. The germline gives CDR1 DFQATT, CDR2 SNEGSKA (reference sequence). The CDR3 length is 13 residues.

This clonotype showed up just a few times. V is TRBV12-3 or TRBV12-4 and J is TRBJ2-7; D perhaps matches TRBD2 (6 bases). V shed 5 bases and J shed 6 bases, with 17 bases lying between them. This CDR3 has 14 residues. The CDR3 DNA reads TGTGCCAGCAGTCCGCTGGCAGGGAGGCGCGAGCAGTACTTC. It codes for CASSPLAGRREQYF.

This clonotype was counted only a few times. The CDR3 nucleotides are TGCGCCAGCAGTCCAGCAATAGCGGGGGGCTACGAGCAGTACTTC. It yields the protein CASSPAIAGGYEQYF. The chain links TRBV10-2 to TRBJ2-7, with TRBD2 matching 10 bases. The germline V gene encodes CDR1 WSHSY and CDR2 SAAADI. CDR3 length: 15 amino acids. The junction had 7 bases not matched to a gene; V was cut back by 5 bases and J by 3 bases.

This clonotype has only a few counts. This chain connects TRBV5-6 to TRBJ2-5; D is undetermined. CDR1 and CDR2 from the germline V gene are SGHDT and YYEEEE. Trimming left V 4 bases short and J 2 bases short, with 21 bases between. The CDR3 sequence is 17 residues long. The CDR3 DNA sequence: TGTGCCAGCAGCCCTAATCTGGACGGCTCCGTGCAAGAGACCCAGTACTTC. Amino acid sequence: CASSPNLDGSVQETQYF.

This chain connects TRBV5-1 to TRBJ2-1; TRBD2 agrees at 8 bases. The J segment lost 2 bases and the V segment lost 4 bases, leaving 5 bases of the junction unmatched. The CDR3 covers 15 residues. The germline V gene encodes CDR1 SGHRS and CDR2 YFSETQ. The CDR3 bases are TGCGCCAGCAGCAATCGGGAGGGGGCCTACAATGAGCAGTTCTTC. This translates into CASSNREGAYNEQFF.

The gene calls are TRBV28 and TRBJ2-7; TRBD1 matches 7 bases. V lost 6 bases and J lost 2; bases outside the gene matches: 10. Germline loops: CDR1 MDHEN, CDR2 SYDVKM. The CDR3 has 15 residues. The CDR3 spells CASRRTQTGTYEQYF. CDR3 nucleotide sequence: TGTGCCAGCAGGCGAACTCAGACAGGGACCTACGAGCAGTACTTC.

This clonotype has just a few counts. The V gene is TRBV9, the J gene TRBJ2-2; perhaps TRBD1 as D (7 bases). CDR3 length equals 16 residues. The V end lost 0 bases, the J end lost 4 bases, and 13 bases lay between the germline ends. CDR1 is SGDLS, CDR2 YYNGEE, per germline. The CDR3 bases are TGTGCCAGCAGCGTAGGCGGGACAGACTTCACCGGGGAGCTGTTTTTT. Translation gives CASSVGGTDFTGELFF.

The genes are TRBV20-1 and TRBJ2-6, with a possible D match to TRBD1 (6 bases). Between the trimmed V and J ends, which lost 3 bases and 4 bases, there was a span of 10 bases. This CDR3 is built from 14 residues. Germline CDR1 DFQATT, CDR2 SNEGSKA (reference sequence). The CDR3 bases are TGCAGTGCTAGTGCAGGGGTCGGGGCCAACGTCCTGACTTTC. It codes for CSASAGVGANVLTF.

Details on this clonotype: One junction end does not reproduce the germline sequence, and a read error may be involved. The chain is built from TRBV13 and TRBJ2-1; TRBD2 aligns across 9 bases. This CDR3 contains 15 residues. Germline-derived CDR1 and CDR2 are PRHDT and FYEKMQ (reference sequence). The CDR3 DNA reads TGTGCCAGCAGCTTCATAGCGGGGGCTTACAAGGAGCAGTTCTTC. Residues: CASSFIAGAYKEQFF.